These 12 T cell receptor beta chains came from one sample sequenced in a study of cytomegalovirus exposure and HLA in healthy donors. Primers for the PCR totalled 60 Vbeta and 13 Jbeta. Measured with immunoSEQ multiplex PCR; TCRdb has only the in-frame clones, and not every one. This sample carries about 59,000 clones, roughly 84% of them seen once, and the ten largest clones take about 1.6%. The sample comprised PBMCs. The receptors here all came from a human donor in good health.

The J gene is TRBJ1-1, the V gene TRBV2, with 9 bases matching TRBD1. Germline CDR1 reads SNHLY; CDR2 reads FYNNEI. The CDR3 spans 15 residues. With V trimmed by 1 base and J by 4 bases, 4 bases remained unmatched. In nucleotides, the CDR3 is TGTGCCAGCAGTGAAGACAGGGGGCGCCCCACTGAAGCTTTCTTT. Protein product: CASSEDRGRPTEAFF.

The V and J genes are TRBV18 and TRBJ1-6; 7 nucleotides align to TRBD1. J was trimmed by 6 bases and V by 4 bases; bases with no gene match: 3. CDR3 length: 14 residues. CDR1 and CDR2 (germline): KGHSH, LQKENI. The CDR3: CASSQTGRNSPLHF. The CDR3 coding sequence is TGTGCCAGCTCACAGACAGGGCGTAATTCACCCCTCCACTTT.

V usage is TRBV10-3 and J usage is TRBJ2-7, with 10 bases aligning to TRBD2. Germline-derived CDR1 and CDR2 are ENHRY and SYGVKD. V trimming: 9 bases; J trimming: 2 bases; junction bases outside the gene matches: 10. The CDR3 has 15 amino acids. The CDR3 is CAILEVAGGTYEQYF. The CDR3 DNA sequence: TGTGCCATTCTAGAGGTAGCGGGGGGAACCTACGAGCAGTACTTC.

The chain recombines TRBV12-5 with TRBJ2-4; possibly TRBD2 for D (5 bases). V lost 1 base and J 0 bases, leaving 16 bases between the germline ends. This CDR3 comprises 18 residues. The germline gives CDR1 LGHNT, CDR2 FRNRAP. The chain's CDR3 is CASGLAGKQYLAKNIQYF. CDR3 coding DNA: TGTGCTAGTGGTTTGGCCGGGAAGCAATACCTAGCCAAAAACATTCAGTACTTC.

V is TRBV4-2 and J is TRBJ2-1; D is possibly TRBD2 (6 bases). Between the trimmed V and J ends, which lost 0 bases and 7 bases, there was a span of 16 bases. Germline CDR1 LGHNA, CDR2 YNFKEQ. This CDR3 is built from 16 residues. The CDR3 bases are TGTGCCAGCAGCCAAGATCGGAGGGGCTTTGGGAATGAGCAGTTCTTC. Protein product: CASSQDRRGFGNEQFF.

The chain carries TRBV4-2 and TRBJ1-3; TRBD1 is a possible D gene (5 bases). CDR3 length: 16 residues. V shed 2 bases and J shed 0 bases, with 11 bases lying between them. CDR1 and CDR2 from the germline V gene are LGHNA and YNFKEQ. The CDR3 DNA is TGTGCCAGCAGCCAAAAACAGGATTACTCTGGAAACACCATATATTTT. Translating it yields CASSQKQDYSGNTIYF.

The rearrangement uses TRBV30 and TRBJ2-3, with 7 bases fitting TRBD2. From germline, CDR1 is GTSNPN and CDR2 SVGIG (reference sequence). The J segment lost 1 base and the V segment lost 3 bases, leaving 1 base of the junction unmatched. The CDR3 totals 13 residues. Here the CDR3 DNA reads TGTGCCTGGAGCCGGGGGGGCACAGATACGCAGTATTTT. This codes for CAWSRGGTDTQYF.

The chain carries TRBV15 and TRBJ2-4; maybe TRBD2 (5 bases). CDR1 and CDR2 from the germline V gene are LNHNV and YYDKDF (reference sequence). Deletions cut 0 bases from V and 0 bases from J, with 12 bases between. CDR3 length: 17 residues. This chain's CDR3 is CATSRDIGNLAKNIQYF. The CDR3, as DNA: TGTGCCACCAGCAGAGATATCGGGAATTTAGCCAAAAACATTCAGTACTTC.

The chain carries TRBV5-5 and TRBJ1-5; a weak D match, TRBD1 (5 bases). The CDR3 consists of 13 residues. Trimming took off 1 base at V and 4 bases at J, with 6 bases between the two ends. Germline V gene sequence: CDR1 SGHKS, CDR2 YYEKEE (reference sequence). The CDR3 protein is CASSLRGNQPQHF. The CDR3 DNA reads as TGTGCCAGCAGCTTGCGGGGGAATCAGCCCCAGCATTTT.

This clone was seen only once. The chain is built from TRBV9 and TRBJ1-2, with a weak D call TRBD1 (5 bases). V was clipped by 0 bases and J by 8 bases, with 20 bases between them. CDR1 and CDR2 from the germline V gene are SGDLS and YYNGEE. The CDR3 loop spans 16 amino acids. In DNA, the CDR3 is TGTGCCAGCAGCGTAGCGGGAGGACGGCAGGGCAGGGGCTACACCTTC. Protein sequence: CASSVAGGRQGRGYTF.

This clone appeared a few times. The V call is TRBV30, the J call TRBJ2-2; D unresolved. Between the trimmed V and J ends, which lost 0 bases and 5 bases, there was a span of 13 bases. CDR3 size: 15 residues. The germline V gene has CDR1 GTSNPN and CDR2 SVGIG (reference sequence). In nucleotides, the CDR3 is TGTGCCTGGAGTGTACGGGTTTTGGAAACCGGGGAGCTGTTTTTT. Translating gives CAWSVRVLETGELFF.

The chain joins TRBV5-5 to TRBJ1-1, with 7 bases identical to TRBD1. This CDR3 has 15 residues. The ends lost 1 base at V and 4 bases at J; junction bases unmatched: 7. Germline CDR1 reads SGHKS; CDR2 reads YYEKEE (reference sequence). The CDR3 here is CASSLMAGGGTEAFF. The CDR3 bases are TGTGCCAGCAGCTTGATGGCAGGGGGAGGCACTGAAGCTTTCTTT.